This T cell receptor beta chain came from a study of blood T cell repertoires in COVID-19. Study in general: COVID-19 samples collected from the United States, Italy and Spain covered acute and convalescent phases. PBMCs, B-cell-depleted T cells, or T cells were the source of the cDNA or gDNA that made up the material.

In the original processing: The authors estimated nucleated cell counts from reference gene primer amplification. Clones were read by immunoSEQ multiplex PCR, and TCRdb kept only the in-frame ones, dropping some. The DNA gave D and trimming, while V, J and clone size come from that table. The data show roughly 70,000 clones, 60% to 85% seen once. Germline CDR1 reads MNHNY; CDR2 reads SVGAGI (reference sequence). The CDR3 contains 14 residues. The ends were cut back, 10 bases at V and 6 bases at J, with 18 bases in the middle. Source material: peripheral blood. The TCR originated in a man between 65 and 85 years old with acute or convalescent COVID-19. This chain connects TRBV6-6 to TRBJ2-2; D may be TRBD2 (7 bases). CDR3 sequence reads: CATVRGEGSGELFF. The CDR3 bases are TGTGCCACCGTGAGGGGGGAGGGGTCCGGGGAGCTGTTTTTT.